These T cell receptor beta chains were read from a single sample in a study of radiation and T cells in renal cell carcinoma. Data came from immunoSEQ multiplex PCR; TCRdb stores just in-frame clones and leaves some out. The table lists around 15,000 clones, over 60% of them singletons. Source: tumor tissue, taken from a patient whose treatment included radiotherapy and nephrectomy. All receptors derive from a woman in her 70s with renal cell carcinoma. The CDR3 runs from the conserved cysteine through the conserved F or W. Each record gives: V gene, J gene, D gene, clone size, CDR3 protein, CDR3 DNA. D genes are given only for firm matches. Expanded clones get a size class; other rows say once, few or many, or leave the size out.

TRBV27,TRBJ2-7,TRBD1,hyperexpanded,CASSPTGAGEQYF,TGTGCCAGCAGTCCGACAGGGGCGGGGGAGCAGTACTTC
TRBV5-1,TRBJ1-3,TRBD1,.,CASSSTGTGGLGNTIYF,TGCGCCAGCAGCTCCACCGGGACAGGGGGCCTCGGAAACACCATATATTTT
TRBV5-8,TRBJ2-2,.,.,CASSQDPGQRNTGELFF,TGTGCCAGCAGCCAGGACCCGGGACAAAGGAACACCGGGGAGCTGTTTTTT
TRBV15,TRBJ2-1,TRBD1,.,CATSTDRGRNEQFF,TGTGCCACCAGCACGGACAGGGGAAGAAATGAGCAGTTCTTC
TRBV21-1,TRBJ2-1,.,.,CASSSSSGFSYNEQFF,TGTGCCAGCAGCAGTTCCAGCGGGTTCTCCTACAATGAGCAGTTCTTC
TRBV4-2,TRBJ2-2,TRBD2,.,CASSQEPGLAVTGELFF,TGTGCCAGCAGCCAAGAGCCGGGACTAGCGGTCACCGGGGAGCTGTTTTTT
TRBV5-1,TRBJ2-2,TRBD1,once,CASSSGTGSNTGELFF,TGCGCCAGCAGCTCCGGGACAGGGTCGAACACCGGGGAGCTGTTTTTT
TRBV7-9,TRBJ2-1,TRBD2,.,CASSLGQTGLAGGWKQFF,TGTGCCAGCAGCTTAGGGCAGACGGGACTAGCGGGAGGGTGGAAGCAGTTCTTC
TRBV4-2,TRBJ1-5,.,few,CASSQDMVGNQPQHF,TGTGCCAGCAGCCAAGATATGGTCGGCAATCAGCCCCAGCATTTT
TRBV28,TRBJ2-5,TRBD1,.,CASSLAPGQLETQYF,TGTGCCAGCAGTTTGGCCCCGGGACAGCTAGAGACCCAGTACTTC
TRBV28,TRBJ2-7,TRBD1,many,CASSLSRGNEQYF,TGTGCCAGCAGTTTAAGCAGGGGGAACGAGCAGTACTTC
TRBV2,TRBJ2-5,.,once,CASTLRGWETQYF,TGTGCCAGCACCCTACGGGGCTGGGAGACCCAGTACTTC
TRBV6-6,TRBJ2-7,TRBD1,.,CASSRTGAYEQYF,TGTGCCAGCAGCCGGACAGGGGCGTACGAGCAGTACTTC
TRBV11-2,TRBJ2-2,TRBD2,few,CASSWLLAAMNTGELFF,TGTGCCAGCAGCTGGCTACTAGCGGCCATGAACACCGGGGAGCTGTTTTTT
TRBV9,TRBJ2-5,TRBD2,.,CASSVLAGGGETQYF,TGTGCCAGCAGCGTACTAGCGGGAGGTGGAGAGACCCAGTACTTC
TRBV10-3,TRBJ2-2,.,.,CASTTSTEAGELFF,TGTGCCTCGACCACCTCTACAGAGGCCGGGGAGCTGTTTTTT
TRBV7-2,TRBJ2-5,.,.,CASSLAGDETQYF,TGTGCCAGCAGCTTAGCGGGGGACGAGACCCAGTACTTC
TRBV9,TRBJ2-2,.,medium-sized,CASSGRGPGELFF,TGTGCCAGCAGCGGGAGGGGGCCTGGGGAGCTGTTTTTT
TRBV6-5,TRBJ1-1,TRBD1,.,CASSYAGTGAHTEAFF,TGTGCCAGCAGTTACGCCGGGACAGGGGCCCACACTGAAGCTTTCTTT
TRBV14,TRBJ1-2,.,.,CASLTAQGCNYGYTF,TGTGCCAGCCTAACCGCCCAAGGTTGCAACTATGGCTACACCTTC
TRBV7-2,TRBJ2-3,.,.,CASSDYGGTQYF,TGTGCCAGCAGCGACTACGGGGGCACGCAGTATTTT
TRBV6-6,TRBJ2-1,.,.,CASSSPGRSSYNEQFF,TGTGCCAGCAGTTCCCCGGGGCGGAGCTCCTACAATGAGCAGTTCTTC
TRBV9,TRBJ1-1,TRBD1,.,CASSGDRGTEAFF,TGTGCCAGCAGCGGGGACAGGGGTACTGAAGCTTTCTTT
TRBV4-1,TRBJ1-4,.,.,CASSQDGGEKLFF,TGCGCCAGCAGCCAAGATGGGGGGGAAAAACTGTTTTTT
TRBV27,TRBJ2-7,.,.,CASSFQGGSYEQYF,TGTGCCAGCAGTTTTCAGGGGGGCTCCTACGAGCAGTACTTC
TRBV19,TRBJ1-2,.,few,CASSSYEQGLNYGYTF,TGTGCCAGTAGTTCCTACGAACAGGGCCTGAACTATGGCTACACCTTC
TRBV4-3,TRBJ2-1,.,.,CASSQDTLYNEQFF,TGCGCCAGCAGCCAAGATACGCTATACAATGAGCAGTTCTTC
TRBV7-9,TRBJ2-1,TRBD2,.,CASSLSGPYNEQFF,TGTGCCAGCAGCCTTAGCGGGCCCTACAATGAGCAGTTCTTC
TRBV29-1,TRBJ2-7,.,.,CSVSGPGGEQYF,TGCAGCGTTTCCGGCCCCGGTGGCGAGCAGTACTTC
TRBV9,TRBJ2-3,TRBD1,.,CASSVGTGGDTQYF,TGTGCCAGCAGCGTCGGAACAGGGGGAGATACGCAGTATTTT
TRBV7-3,TRBJ2-7,TRBD1,.,CASSLGQGREQYF,TGTGCCAGCAGCCTGGGACAGGGCCGCGAGCAGTACTTC
TRBV6-4,TRBJ1-1,.,.,CASRMTANTEAFF,TGTGCCAGCAGAATGACAGCAAACACTGAAGCTTTCTTT
TRBV19,TRBJ1-3,.,.,CASSAPGHRRSGNTIYF,TGTGCCAGTAGTGCTCCGGGACACCGTCGCTCTGGAAACACCATATATTTT
TRBV7-9,TRBJ2-2,.,.,CASSLVQGANTGELFF,TGTGCCAGCAGCTTGGTTCAGGGCGCGAACACCGGGGAGCTGTTTTTT
TRBV5-1,TRBJ2-1,TRBD2,.,CASSSGLAGGNEQFF,TGCGCCAGCAGCTCGGGACTAGCGGGAGGCAATGAGCAGTTCTTC
TRBV7-2,TRBJ2-7,.,.,CASSFSGEQYF,TGTGCCAGCAGCTTTTCCGGCGAGCAGTACTTC
TRBV10-3,TRBJ1-3,.,.,CAIRQGGGNTIYF,TGTGCCATCAGACAGGGAGGCGGAAACACCATATATTTT
TRBV5-1,TRBJ2-1,.,.,CASSLGYQGQNEQFF,TGCGCCAGCAGCTTGGGGTATCAGGGGCAAAATGAGCAGTTCTTC
TRBV6-1,TRBJ2-5,TRBD2,few,CASRRTSGQETQYF,TGTGCCAGCAGACGTACTAGCGGCCAAGAGACCCAGTACTTC
TRBV18,TRBJ1-1,.,.,CASSPGEMGVGTEAFF,TGTGCCAGCTCACCAGGGGAGATGGGAGTAGGGACTGAAGCTTTCTTT
TRBV4-1,TRBJ2-5,.,.,CASSLTGHQETQYF,TGCGCCAGCAGCCTCACGGGACATCAAGAGACCCAGTACTTC
TRBV4-1,TRBJ2-1,.,medium-sized,CASSQEGPPLDHEQFF,TGCGCCAGCAGCCAAGAGGGGCCCCCATTAGATCATGAGCAGTTCTTC
TRBV19,TRBJ2-2,TRBD1,few,CASRQGANTGELFF,TGTGCCAGTCGACAGGGAGCGAACACCGGGGAGCTGTTTTTT
TRBV27,TRBJ2-3,.,few,CASSQTGVTDTQYF,TGTGCCAGCAGTCAAACGGGAGTGACAGATACGCAGTATTTT
TRBV30,TRBJ2-2,.,.,CAWSVAGHDTGELFF,TGTGCCTGGAGTGTAGCGGGACACGACACCGGGGAGCTGTTTTTT
TRBV2,TRBJ2-7,TRBD1,many,CASSVRDRNELYEQYF,TGTGCCAGCAGTGTCCGGGACAGGAACGAACTCTACGAGCAGTACTTC
TRBV6-1,TRBJ2-7,TRBD2,.,CASGRGGPSYEQYF,TGTGCCAGTGGGCGGGGGGGCCCCTCCTACGAGCAGTACTTC
TRBV19,TRBJ1-4,.,.,CASSSQGRRRKLFF,TGTGCCAGTAGTTCCCAGGGAAGGAGACGGAAACTGTTTTTT
TRBV6-1,TRBJ1-2,.,many,CASSEAAGPDGYTF,TGTGCCAGCAGTGAAGCGGCGGGGCCGGATGGCTACACCTTC
TRBV5-4,TRBJ2-7,.,once,CASSPADTDPYEQYF,TGTGCCAGCAGCCCCGCCGACACGGACCCCTACGAGCAGTACTTC